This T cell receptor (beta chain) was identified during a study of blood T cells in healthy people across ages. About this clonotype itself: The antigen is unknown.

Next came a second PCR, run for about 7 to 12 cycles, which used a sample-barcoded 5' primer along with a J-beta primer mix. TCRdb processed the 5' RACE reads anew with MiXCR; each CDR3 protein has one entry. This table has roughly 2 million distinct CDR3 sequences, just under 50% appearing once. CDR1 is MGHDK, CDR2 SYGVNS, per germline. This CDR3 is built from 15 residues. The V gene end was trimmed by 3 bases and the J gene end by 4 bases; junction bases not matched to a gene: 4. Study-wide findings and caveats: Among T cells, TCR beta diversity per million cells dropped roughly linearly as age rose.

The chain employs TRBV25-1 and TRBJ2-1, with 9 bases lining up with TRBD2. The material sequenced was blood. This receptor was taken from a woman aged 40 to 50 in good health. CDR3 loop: CASSEPSGVYNEQFF. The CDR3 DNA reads TGTGCCAGCAGTGAGCCTAGCGGGGTTTACAATGAGCAGTTCTTC.